This entry concerns a single TCR beta chain. The clone's antigen remains unknown. No base qualities exist here, and no much larger clone lies one base off it. The V end gives up 9 bases and the J end 4 bases, leaving 3 bases in the junction not matched to a gene. Spanning cysteine to phenylalanine, the CDR3 consists of 12 amino acids. The DNA shown is the 36-base CDR3, in frame from base 1. The germline V gene (reference sequence) gives CDR1 as LNHDA and CDR2 as SQIVND. In the prospective study, participants were roughly 18 to 100 years old, resided in around 25 geographic areas of the United States, and were enrolled through a virtual design. Cohort assignment in the prospective study relied on participant-reported clinical history from a screening survey and a study questionnaire. Recovered participants in ImmuneRACE Cohort 3 were defined as having two consecutive negative NP/OP PCR tests, clearance from a healthcare professional, or resolution of symptoms. Each participant in the prospective study had whole blood, serum and a nasopharyngeal or oropharyngeal swab collected by mobile phlebotomists. Additional blood draws and questionnaires over an approximately 2-month period could optionally be provided by prospective study participants. Blood samples from the prospective study were shipped frozen or at room temperature prior to DNA extraction.

The immunoSEQ Assay, a bias-controlled multiplex PCR, was used to amplify TCRbeta CDR3 regions from genomic DNA. In the paper's pipeline: The number of nucleated cells in each sample was estimated from the amplification of reference gene primers within the assay. To quantify the absolute abundance of each unique TCRbeta CDR3 rearrangement, sequence reads were collapsed and filtered. For each sample, productive Simpson clonality was calculated by taking the square root of Simpson's diversity index across productive rearrangements. Held by TCRdb, this immuneACCESS table contains in-frame sequences only and omits some clones. Under half of the omission traces to an unresolved V gene where checked; the cause of the rest is unknown. V and J calls and clone size are those listed in that table; D and trimming were worked out from the DNA. The sample yields some 320,000 clones; 90% were counted once. The ten largest account for roughly 2.6% of the sample.

The sample originates from a study of blood T cell repertoires in COVID-19 (dated by TCRdb to the early 2020s). A note on the overall study: Collaborator samples came from the United States, Italy and Spain and covered acute and convalescent phases of COVID-19. The prospective study material was composed of cDNA or gDNA derived from T cells, B-cell-depleted T cells, or PBMCs. Sample metadata almost always included a de-identified subject ID, COVID-19 status, age in years and sex. Samples came from the ongoing ImmuneRACE study (first 160 participants) plus 1,254 subjects from 6 global collaborators. Where available, HLA class I and class II types were taken from metadata supplied by the sample provider and were not determined by assay-based typing. Subjects who had been exposed to COVID-19, were actively infected with it, or had recovered from it provided the deeply sampled blood TCRbeta repertoires that made up the dataset. The repertoires were made available in a free public database intended to serve as a resource for research on the immune response to SARS-CoV-2. The study at large found these results: The quantity of clinical and demographic metadata differed by source and by participant and was supplied without curation.

This TCR derives from a man between 60 and 75 years old who had recovered from COVID-19. Here the chain combines TRBV19 and TRBJ1-2, with 9 bases matching TRBD1. The sample was PBMCs or T cells enriched from blood (not recorded which). DNA sequence: TGTGCCAGCTGGACAGGGGTCTATGGCTACACCTTC. It specifies CASWTGVYGYTF. Where the CDR3 stops, the reference TRBV19 and TRBJ1-2 genes take over; the full variable domain is DGGITQSPKYLFRKEGQNVTLSCEQNLNHDAMYWYRQDPGQGLRLIYYSQIVNDFQKGDIAEGYSVSREKKESFPLTVTSAQKNPTAFYLCASWTGVYGYTFGSGTRLTVV.